A single TCR beta chain is shown here with its context. This specimen comes from a study of control samples from healthy donors and cancer patients. The trim removed 8 bases at V and 5 bases at J, leaving 15 bases unmatched. Per germline, CDR1 GTSNPN and CDR2 SVGIG (reference sequence). The length of the CDR3 is 15 residues. The method was immunoSEQ multiplex PCR; TCRdb's version includes in-frame clones alone and lacks a portion of them. The sample lists about 39,000 clones; roughly 83% were seen once. The chain uses TRBV30 and TRBJ2-3; 8 bases align to TRBD2. This TCR was sampled from a man aged 60 to 69 in good health. Sequenced material: blood. The CDR3 bases are TGTGCCATGAGCGGGGTAGCGGGAAGTAGAGATACGCAGTATTTT. Amino acid sequence: CAMSGVAGSRDTQYF.